This is a list of T cell receptor beta chains from one sample in a study of T-cell reconstitution after alpha-beta-depleted transplantation in children. TCRdb reprocessed the PCR reads with MiXCR, giving one entry per CDR3 protein. The repertoire includes about a million distinct CDR3 sequences, around 30% of them detected once, and over 25% sits in the top ten. This specimen consisted of PBMCs, mostly from graft donor cells, obtained 360 days after TCRalphabeta/CD19-depleted stem cell transplant. The receptors stem from a boy under two years old who had a stem cell transplant for SCID, so the T cells may come from the graft donor. Both conserved end residues are part of each CDR3. The order of the fields is J gene, D gene, V gene, CDR3 length, clone size, CDR3 DNA, CDR3 protein. A D gene is named only where the DNA matches it firmly. Clone size is given for some rows only: seen once, a few or many times, or a class if the clone is expanded.

TRBJ2-5 . TRBV5-1 13 . TGCGCCAGCATGTTTAGTAGTCGGGAGACCCAGTACTTC CASMFSSRETQYF
TRBJ2-7 . TRBV7-9 14 few TGTGCCAGCAGCCCTCTTGGGGCACCCTACGAGCAGTACTTC CASSPLGAPYEQYF
TRBJ2-1 . TRBV29-1 12 few TGCAGCAACTACAGGGTGGGCAATGAGCAGTTCTTC CSNYRVGNEQFF
TRBJ2-1 . TRBV3-1 18 . TGTGCCAGCAGCCAAGACTTCTGGCGGAGTCGAGGGGCCAATGAGCAGTTCTTC CASSQDFWRSRGANEQFF
TRBJ1-2 . TRBV15 12 few TGTGCCACCAGCAGCAGGTGGAATGGCTACACCTTC CATSSRWNGYTF
TRBJ1-1 TRBD1 TRBV12-3/TRBV12-4 14 few TGTGCCACCTCTCGGACAGGCATGAACACTGAAGCTTTCTTT CATSRTGMNTEAFF
TRBJ1-1 . TRBV7-4 22 . TGTGCCAGCAGCTTAGATGCCCCCCAGCCCCTCCCTCGAGGGGGGGAGAACACTGAAGCTTTCTTT CASSLDAPQPLPRGGENTEAFF
TRBJ1-1 . TRBV2 14 few TGTGCCAGCAGTGGGGGAGTGCGAAACACTGAAGCTTTCTTT CASSGGVRNTEAFF
TRBJ2-3 TRBD1 TRBV20-1 14 few TGCAGTGCTAAGTGGGACAGGAGCACAGATACGCAGTATTTT CSAKWDRSTDTQYF
TRBJ2-1 . TRBV24-1 13 . TGTGCCACCAGTGACCCCCCCGGCAATGAGCAGTTCTTC CATSDPPGNEQFF
TRBJ2-5 TRBD1 TRBV6-6 13 many TGTGCCAGCAGTTACAGGGGGCCGGAGACCCAGTACTTC CASSYRGPETQYF
TRBJ2-4 . TRBV12-3/TRBV12-4 15 . TGTGCCAGCAGTTTAGAGGGCGGAGCCAAAAACATTCAGTACTTC CASSLEGGAKNIQYF
TRBJ2-1 . TRBV11-2 13 . TGTGCCAGCAGCTTAACGAGTTTAAATGAGCAGTTCTTC CASSLTSLNEQFF
TRBJ2-3 . TRBV10-3 14 once TGTGCCATCAGTGAGCTAGCTCCCACAGATACGCAGTATTTT CAISELAPTDTQYF
TRBJ1-1 . TRBV12-5 15 few TGTGCTAGTGGTTTGGCCCTAAGGGGGGGCACTGAAGCTTTCTTT CASGLALRGGTEAFF
TRBJ2-3 . TRBV12-3/TRBV12-4 15 . TGTGCCAGCAGCCCACGACTAAGCCTTGAGGGTACGCAGTATTTT CASSPRLSLEGTQYF
TRBJ1-1 . TRBV5-1 13 once TGCGCCAGCAGCTTAGGGACAATGGGTGAAGCTTTCTTT CASSLGTMGEAFF
TRBJ2-5 . TRBV5-1 16 many TGCGCCAGCAGCTTGGGGGGACAACCGTACCAAGAGACCCAGTACTTC CASSLGGQPYQETQYF
TRBJ2-3 . TRBV20-1 15 few TGCAGTGCTGATGGGGACGGCGCTAGCACAGATACGCAGTATTTT CSADGDGASTDTQYF
TRBJ2-1 TRBD1 TRBV12-3/TRBV12-4 14 . TGTGCCAGCAGTTTGTGGACAGGTACCAATGAGCAGTTCTTC CASSLWTGTNEQFF
TRBJ2-1 TRBD1 TRBV28 15 . TGTGCCACCGGGGGCGACAGGGGCCCCGCCAATGAGCAGTTCTTC CATGGDRGPANEQFF
TRBJ2-1 TRBD2 TRBV20-1 17 few TGCAGTGCTAGAGCCCCACTAACTAGCGGGGTCTTCAATGAGCAGTTCTTC CSARAPLTSGVFNEQFF
TRBJ2-3 . TRBV7-2 14 . TGTGCCAGCAGTCGTATTCCCCCGTGGGATACGCAGTATTTT CASSRIPPWDTQYF
TRBJ2-2 . TRBV9 15 . TGTGCCAGCAGCGTGCGGGCCGGTTCGACCGGGGAGCTGTTTTTT CASSVRAGSTGELFF
TRBJ2-7 . TRBV24-1 13 few TGTGCCACCAGTGAAACAGGTGCCTACGAGCAGTACTTC CATSETGAYEQYF
TRBJ2-1 . TRBV5-1 13 . TGCGCCAGCAGCGCCCTAGGGGGAAATGAGCAGTTCTTC CASSALGGNEQFF
TRBJ1-2 . TRBV4-2 15 . TGTGCCAGCAGCCAGCGGGACGGGGACGGACCTGGCTACACCTTC CASSQRDGDGPGYTF
TRBJ2-1 . TRBV7-2 13 . TGTGCCAGCAGCGAGGGCCCGAGGGATGAGCAGTTCTTC CASSEGPRDEQFF
TRBJ2-7 . TRBV12-3/TRBV12-4 13 . TGTGCCAGCAGTCAACAGGGTTCCTACGAGCAGTACTTC CASSQQGSYEQYF
TRBJ2-5 . TRBV4-1 13 . TGCGCCAGCAGCTGGGACTTTCAAGAGACCCAGTACTTC CASSWDFQETQYF
TRBJ2-7 . TRBV5-1 14 . TGCGCCAGCAGCTTTTCGGGATCAGGATACGAGCAGTACTTC CASSFSGSGYEQYF
TRBJ2-3 TRBD1 TRBV29-1 12 . TGCAGCGTTGATCAGGGGGTAGATACGCAGTATTTT CSVDQGVDTQYF
TRBJ2-5 . TRBV12-3/TRBV12-4 14 few TGTGCCAGCAGTTTGGGGAATCGGCAAGAGACCCAGTACTTC CASSLGNRQETQYF
TRBJ2-7 . TRBV4-1 16 . TGCGCCAGCAGCCAAGATTTGACAGTCCCCTCCTACGAGCAGTACTTC CASSQDLTVPSYEQYF
TRBJ1-5 . TRBV7-8 15 . TGTGCCAGCAGCTTAGGGACCCACTTTTATATGCCCCAGCATTTT CASSLGTHFYMPQHF
TRBJ2-7 TRBD2 TRBV12-3/TRBV12-4 16 . TGTGCCAGCAGCTCGGTTTGGCGGGGGAAGGCCTACGAGCAGTACTTC CASSSVWRGKAYEQYF
TRBJ2-3 . TRBV4-1 16 once TGCGCCAGCAGCCAAGGCCCAAGGGGGAGCACAGATACGCAGTATTTT CASSQGPRGSTDTQYF
TRBJ2-3 . TRBV28 16 . TGTGCCAGCACTGAACGTTTTTGGGGGAGTACAGATACGCAGTATTTT CASTERFWGSTDTQYF
TRBJ2-5 . TRBV12-3/TRBV12-4 14 . TGTGCCAGCAGTTTAAACCAGATCCAAGAGACCCAGTACTTC CASSLNQIQETQYF
TRBJ2-7 TRBD2 TRBV9 16 few TGTGCCAGCAGCGTAGACCCTAGCGGGGGGGCCTACGAGCAGTACTTC CASSVDPSGGAYEQYF
TRBJ1-5 . TRBV5-1 15 . TGCGCCAGCCCAACGAACGGGAGGGGCAATCAGCCCCAGCATTTT CASPTNGRGNQPQHF